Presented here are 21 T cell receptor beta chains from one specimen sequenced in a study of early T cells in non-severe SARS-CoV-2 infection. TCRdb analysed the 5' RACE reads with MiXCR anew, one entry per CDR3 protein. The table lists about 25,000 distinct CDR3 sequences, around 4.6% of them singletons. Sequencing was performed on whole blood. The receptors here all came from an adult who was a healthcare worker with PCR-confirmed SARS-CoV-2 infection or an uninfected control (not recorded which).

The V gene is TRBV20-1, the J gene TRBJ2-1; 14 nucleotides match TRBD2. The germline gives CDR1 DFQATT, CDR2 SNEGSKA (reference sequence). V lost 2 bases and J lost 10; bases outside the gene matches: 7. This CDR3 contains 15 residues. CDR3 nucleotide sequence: TGCAGTGCTAGAACCGGGACTAGCGGGAGTCGGGAGCAGTTCTTC. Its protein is CSARTGTSGSREQFF.

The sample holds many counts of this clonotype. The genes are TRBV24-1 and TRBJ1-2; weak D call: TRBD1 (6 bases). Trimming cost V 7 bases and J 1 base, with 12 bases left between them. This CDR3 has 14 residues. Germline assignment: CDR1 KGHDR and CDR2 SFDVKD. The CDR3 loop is CATRAEGVNYGYTF. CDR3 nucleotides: TGTGCCACCAGAGCCGAGGGGGTTAACTATGGCTACACCTTC.

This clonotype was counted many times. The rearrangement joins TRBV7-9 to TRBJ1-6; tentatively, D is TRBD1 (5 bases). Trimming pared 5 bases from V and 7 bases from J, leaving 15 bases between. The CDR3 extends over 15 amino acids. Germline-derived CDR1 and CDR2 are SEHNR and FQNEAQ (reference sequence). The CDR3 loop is CASSPETVRNSPLHF. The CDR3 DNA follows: TGTGCCAGCAGCCCCGAGACAGTCAGAAATTCACCCCTCCACTTT. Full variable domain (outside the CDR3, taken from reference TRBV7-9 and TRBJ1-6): DTGVSQNPRHKITKRGQNVTFRCDPISEHNRLYWYRQTLGQGPEFLTYFQNEAQLEKSRLLSDRFSAERPKGSFSTLEIQRTEQGDSAMYLCASSPETVRNSPLHFGNGTRLTVT.

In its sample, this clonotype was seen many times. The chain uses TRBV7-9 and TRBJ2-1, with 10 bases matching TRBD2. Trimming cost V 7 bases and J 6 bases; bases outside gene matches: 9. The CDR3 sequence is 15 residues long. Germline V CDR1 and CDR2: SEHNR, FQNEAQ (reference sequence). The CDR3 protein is CASITGSGRINEQFF. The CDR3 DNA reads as TGTGCCAGCATCACTGGTAGCGGGAGGATCAATGAGCAGTTCTTC.

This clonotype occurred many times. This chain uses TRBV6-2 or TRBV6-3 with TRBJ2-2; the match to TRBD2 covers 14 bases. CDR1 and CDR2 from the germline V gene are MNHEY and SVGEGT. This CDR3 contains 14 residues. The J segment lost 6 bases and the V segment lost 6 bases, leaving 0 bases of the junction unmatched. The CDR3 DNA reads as TGTGCCAGCAGGGGACTAGCGGGAGCCGGGGAGCTGTTTTTT. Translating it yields CASRGLAGAGELFF.

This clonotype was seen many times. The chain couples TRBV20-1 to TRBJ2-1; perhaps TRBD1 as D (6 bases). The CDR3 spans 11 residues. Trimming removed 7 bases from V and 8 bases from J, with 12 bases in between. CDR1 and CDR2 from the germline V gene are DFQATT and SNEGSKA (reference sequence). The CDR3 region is CSVPGTHEQFF. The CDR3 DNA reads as TGCAGTGTTCCAGGGACACATGAGCAGTTCTTC.

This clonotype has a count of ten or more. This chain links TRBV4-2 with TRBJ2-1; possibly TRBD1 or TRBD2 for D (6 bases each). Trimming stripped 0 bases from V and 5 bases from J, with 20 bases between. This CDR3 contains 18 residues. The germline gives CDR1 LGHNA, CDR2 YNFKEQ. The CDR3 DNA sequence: TGTGCCAGCAGCCAAGAAGGAGGAGGGGGGCAGGGTCACAATGAGCAGTTCTTC. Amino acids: CASSQEGGGGQGHNEQFF.

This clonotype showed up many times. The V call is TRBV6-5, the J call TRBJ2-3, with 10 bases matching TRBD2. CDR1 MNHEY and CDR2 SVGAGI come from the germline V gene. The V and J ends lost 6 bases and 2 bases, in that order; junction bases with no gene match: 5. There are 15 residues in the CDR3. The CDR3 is CASSRLAGTTDTQYF. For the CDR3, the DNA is TGTGCCAGCAGCCGACTAGCGGGTACCACAGATACGCAGTATTTT.

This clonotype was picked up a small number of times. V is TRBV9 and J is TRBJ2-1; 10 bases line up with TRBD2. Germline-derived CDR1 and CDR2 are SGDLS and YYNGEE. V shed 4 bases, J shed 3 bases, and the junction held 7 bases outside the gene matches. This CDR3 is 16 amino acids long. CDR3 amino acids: CASSPTTSGIYNEQFF. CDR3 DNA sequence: TGTGCCAGCAGCCCAACTACTAGCGGGATCTACAATGAGCAGTTCTTC.

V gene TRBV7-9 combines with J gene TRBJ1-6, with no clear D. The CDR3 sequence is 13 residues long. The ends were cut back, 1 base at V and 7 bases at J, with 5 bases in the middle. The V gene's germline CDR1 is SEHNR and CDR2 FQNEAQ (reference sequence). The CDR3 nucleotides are TGTGCCAGCAGCTTAGAAGGAAATTCACCCCTCCACTTT. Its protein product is CASSLEGNSPLHF.

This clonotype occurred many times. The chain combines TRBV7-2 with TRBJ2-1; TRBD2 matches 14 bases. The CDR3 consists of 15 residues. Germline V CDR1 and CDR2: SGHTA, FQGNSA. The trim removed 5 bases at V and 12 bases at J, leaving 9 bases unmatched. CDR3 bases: TGTGCCAGCAGCCCCGGGACTAGCGGGAGTGGGCGGCAGTTCTTC. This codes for CASSPGTSGSGRQFF.

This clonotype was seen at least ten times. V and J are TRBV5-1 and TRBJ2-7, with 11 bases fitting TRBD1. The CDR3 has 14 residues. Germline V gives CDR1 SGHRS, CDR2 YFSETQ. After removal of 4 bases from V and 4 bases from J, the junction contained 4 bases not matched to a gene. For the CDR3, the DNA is TGCGCCAGCAGCCCCGGGACAGGGGGATACGAGCAGTACTTC. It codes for CASSPGTGGYEQYF.

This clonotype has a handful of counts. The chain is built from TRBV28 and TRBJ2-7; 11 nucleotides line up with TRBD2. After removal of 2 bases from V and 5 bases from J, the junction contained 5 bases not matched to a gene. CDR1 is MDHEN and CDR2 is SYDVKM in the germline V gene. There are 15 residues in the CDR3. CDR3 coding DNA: TGTGCCAGCAGTTTAGCTAGCGGGAGGTGGAACGAGCAGTACTTC. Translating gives CASSLASGRWNEQYF.

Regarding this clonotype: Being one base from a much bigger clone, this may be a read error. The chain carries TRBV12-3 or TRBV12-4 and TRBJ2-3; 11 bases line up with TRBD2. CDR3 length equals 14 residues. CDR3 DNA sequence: TGTGCCAGCAGTGCGACTAGCGGGGCAGATACGCAGAATTTT. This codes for CASSATSGADTQNF.

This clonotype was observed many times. CDR3 loop: CASSLGQGNQPQHF. CDR3 in DNA: TGTGCCAGCAGCTTAGGACAGGGAAATCAGCCCCAGCATTTT. The V gene is TRBV7-2, the J gene TRBJ1-5, with 7 bases that match TRBD1. V was clipped by 1 base and J by 4 bases; unmatched bases: 1. Germline-derived CDR1 and CDR2 are SGHTA and FQGNSA. This CDR3 spans 14 amino acids. Looking up the rest from reference TRBV7-2 and TRBJ1-5 gives the full variable domain: GAGVSQSPSNKVTEKGKDVELRCDPISGHTALYWYRQSLGQGLEFLIYFQGNSAPDKSGLPSDRFSAERTGGSVSTLTIQRTQQEDSAVYLCASSLGQGNQPQHFGDGTRLSIL.

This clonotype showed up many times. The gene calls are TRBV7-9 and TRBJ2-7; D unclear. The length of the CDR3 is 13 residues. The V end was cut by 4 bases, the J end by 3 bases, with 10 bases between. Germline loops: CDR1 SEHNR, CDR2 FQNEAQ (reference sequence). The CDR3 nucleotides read TGTGCCAGCAGCTCCCGGACGGTCTACGAGCAGTACTTC. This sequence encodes CASSSRTVYEQYF. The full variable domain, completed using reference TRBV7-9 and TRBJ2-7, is DTGVSQNPRHKITKRGQNVTFRCDPISEHNRLYWYRQTLGQGPEFLTYFQNEAQLEKSRLLSDRFSAERPKGSFSTLEIQRTEQGDSAMYLCASSSRTVYEQYFGPGTRLTVT.

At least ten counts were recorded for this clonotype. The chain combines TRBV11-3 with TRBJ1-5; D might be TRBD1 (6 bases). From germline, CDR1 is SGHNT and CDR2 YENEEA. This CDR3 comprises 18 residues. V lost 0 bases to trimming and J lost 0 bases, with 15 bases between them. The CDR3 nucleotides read TGTGCCAGCAGCTTAGAAGCAGGGGACCCTTATAGCAATCAGCCCCAGCATTTT. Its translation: CASSLEAGDPYSNQPQHF.

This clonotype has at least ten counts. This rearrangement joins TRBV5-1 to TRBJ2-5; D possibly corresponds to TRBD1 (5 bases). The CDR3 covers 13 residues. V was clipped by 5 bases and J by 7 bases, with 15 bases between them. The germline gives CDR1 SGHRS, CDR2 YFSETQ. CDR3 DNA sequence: TGCGCCAGCAGGGTACAGGCTGACGGGACCCAGTACTTC. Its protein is CASRVQADGTQYF.

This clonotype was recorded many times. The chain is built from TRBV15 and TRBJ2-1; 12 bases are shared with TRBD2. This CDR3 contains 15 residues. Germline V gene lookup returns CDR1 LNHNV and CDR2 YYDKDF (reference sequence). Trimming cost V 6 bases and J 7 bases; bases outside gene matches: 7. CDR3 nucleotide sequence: TGTGCCACCAGGCGGACTAGCGGGATTGTTAATGAGCAGTTCTTC. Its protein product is CATRRTSGIVNEQFF.

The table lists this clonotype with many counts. In DNA form, the CDR3 reads TGTGCCAGCAGCTTGAGACCGACAGGGTTGGATAATTCACCCCTCCACTTT. Translating gives CASSLRPTGLDNSPLHF. This sequence joins TRBV5-4 and TRBJ1-6; 7 positions match TRBD1. CDR3 length: 17 amino acids. Germline trimming cut 1 base from V and 5 bases from J; bases unmatched to any gene: 9. CDR1 is SGHNT and CDR2 is YYREEE in the germline V gene (reference sequence).

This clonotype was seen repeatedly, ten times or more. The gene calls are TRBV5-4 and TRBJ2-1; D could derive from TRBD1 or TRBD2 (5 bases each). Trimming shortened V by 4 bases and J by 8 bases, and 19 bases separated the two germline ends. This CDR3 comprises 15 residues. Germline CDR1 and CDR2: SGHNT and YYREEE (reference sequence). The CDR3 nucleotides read TGTGCCAGCAGCAAGCAGGGACCGACGAATTATGAGCAGTTCTTC. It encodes CASSKQGPTNYEQFF.